One sample yielded the 3 T cell receptor beta chains listed below, sequenced in a study of graft-versus-host responses after intestinal transplantation. The protocol was immunoSEQ multiplex PCR, while the TCRdb copy is restricted to in-frame clones and leaves out a portion. There are about 25,000 clones in the sample; around 94% occur only once, and around 0.82% lies in the top ten. The input for sequencing was PBMCs, taken nearly 31 days after intestinal transplant. Receptor source: a human patient who received an intestinal transplant, so some T cells may come from the graft donor.

This clone was found a few times. This chain connects TRBV6-5 to TRBJ2-3, with 13 nucleotides matching TRBD2. This CDR3 contains 15 residues. V trimming: 2 bases; J trimming: 4 bases; junction bases outside the gene matches: 0. CDR1 MNHEY and CDR2 SVGAGI come from the germline V gene. The CDR3 sequence is CASSYTSGGADTQYF. CDR3 nucleotide sequence: TGTGCCAGCAGTTACACTAGCGGGGGGGCAGATACGCAGTATTTT.

This chain links TRBV7-2 with TRBJ2-3; D may be TRBD2 (6 bases). The length of the CDR3 is 12 residues. Trimming shortened V by 5 bases and J by 6 bases, and 9 bases separated the two germline ends. From germline, CDR1 is SGHTA and CDR2 FQGNSA. In DNA, the CDR3 is TGTGCCAGCAGCCTGGGGAGGGATACGCAGTATTTT. It translates to CASSLGRDTQYF.

The chain combines TRBV6-1 with TRBJ1-6; D is ambiguous. Trimming took off 4 bases at V and 0 bases at J, with 10 bases between the two ends. The germline gives CDR1 MNHNS, CDR2 SASEGT. The CDR3 runs to 16 residues. The CDR3: CASSVHRSSYNSPLHF. Here the CDR3 DNA reads TGTGCCAGCAGTGTGCACCGGAGCTCCTATAATTCACCCCTCCACTTT.